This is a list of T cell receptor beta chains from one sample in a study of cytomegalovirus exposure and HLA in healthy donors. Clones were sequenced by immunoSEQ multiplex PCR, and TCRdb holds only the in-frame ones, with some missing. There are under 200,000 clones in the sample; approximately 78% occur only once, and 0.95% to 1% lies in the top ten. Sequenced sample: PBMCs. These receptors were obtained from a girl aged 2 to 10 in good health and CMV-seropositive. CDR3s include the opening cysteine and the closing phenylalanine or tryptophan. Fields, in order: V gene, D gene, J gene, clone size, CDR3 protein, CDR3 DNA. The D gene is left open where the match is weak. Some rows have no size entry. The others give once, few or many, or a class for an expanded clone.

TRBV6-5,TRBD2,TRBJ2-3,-,CASSYRLAGSTDTQYF,TGTGCCAGCAGTTACCGACTAGCGGGAAGCACAGATACGCAGTATTTT
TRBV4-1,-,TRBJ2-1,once,CASSQLLASDEQFF,TGCGCCAGCAGCCAACTTCTAGCATCTGATGAGCAGTTCTTC
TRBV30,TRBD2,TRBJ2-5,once,CACSGPWTSGRAGAETQYF,TGTGCCTGTTCAGGGCCTTGGACTAGCGGGAGGGCCGGGGCAGAGACCCAGTACTTC
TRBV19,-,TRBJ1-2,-,CASSWTANYGYTF,TGTGCCAGTAGTTGGACAGCTAACTATGGCTATACCTTC
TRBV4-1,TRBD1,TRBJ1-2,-,CASSPPGQESGYTF,TGCGCCAGCAGCCCGCCGGGACAGGAGAGTGGCTACACCTTC
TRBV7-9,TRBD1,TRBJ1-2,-,CASSSMTGHNYGYTF,TGTGCCAGCAGCTCCATGACAGGGCATAACTATGGCTACACCTTC
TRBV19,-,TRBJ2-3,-,CASSILPGQTDTQYF,TGTGCCAGTAGTATCCTCCCTGGACAGACAGATACGCAGTATTTT
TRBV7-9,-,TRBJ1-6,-,CASSYRVKSPLHF,TGTGCCAGCAGTTACAGGGTGAAATCACCCCTCCACTTT
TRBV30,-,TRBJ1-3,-,CAWNFDSFGNTIYF,TGTGCCTGGAACTTCGACAGCTTCGGAAACACCATATATTTT
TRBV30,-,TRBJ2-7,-,CAWNSGRAEGYEQYF,TGTGCCTGGAACTCCGGACGGGCTGAGGGCTACGAGCAGTACTTC
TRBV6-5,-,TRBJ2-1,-,CASSYRGNGEQFF,TGTGCCAGCAGTTATCGGGGGAATGGTGAGCAGTTCTTC
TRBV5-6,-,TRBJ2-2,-,CASSFRVNTGELFF,TGTGCCAGCAGCTTCCGGGTGAACACCGGGGAGCTGTTTTTT
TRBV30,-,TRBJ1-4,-,CAWSIGGGEKLFF,TGTGCCTGGAGTATTGGGGGAGGCGAAAAACTGTTTTTT
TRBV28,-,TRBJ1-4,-,CASRTGSNYEKLFF,TGTGCCAGCAGAACAGGGTCGAATTATGAAAAACTGTTTTTT
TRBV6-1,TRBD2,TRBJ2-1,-,CASSETSGSVNEQFF,TGTGCCAGCAGCGAGACTAGCGGGAGTGTCAATGAGCAGTTCTTC
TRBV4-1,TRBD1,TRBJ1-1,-,CASSQGQRTEAFF,TGCGCCAGCAGCCAGGGACAGCGAACTGAAGCTTTCTTT
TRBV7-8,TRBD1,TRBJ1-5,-,CASSLRGGPRGRQPQHF,TGTGCCAGCAGCTTAAGAGGAGGGCCCAGGGGGCGTCAGCCCCAGCATTTT
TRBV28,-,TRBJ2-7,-,CASSLGATAADEQYF,TGTGCCAGCAGTTTGGGGGCAACCGCGGCGGACGAGCAGTACTTC
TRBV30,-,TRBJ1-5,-,CAWSRGTSNQPQHF,TGTGCCTGGAGTCGAGGTACGAGCAATCAGCCCCAGCATTTT
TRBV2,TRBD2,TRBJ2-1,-,CASRTSGLNEQFF,TGTGCCAGCAGGACTAGCGGACTCAATGAGCAGTTCTTC
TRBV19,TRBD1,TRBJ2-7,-,CASRMTGGFYEQYF,TGTGCCAGTAGGATGACAGGGGGTTTCTACGAGCAGTACTTC
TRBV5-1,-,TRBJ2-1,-,CASSPGSSYNEQFF,TGCGCCAGCAGCCCGGGAAGCTCCTACAATGAGCAGTTCTTC
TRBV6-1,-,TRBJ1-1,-,CASSVLQGATEAFF,TGTGCCAGCAGTGTTTTACAGGGAGCCACTGAAGCTTTCTTT
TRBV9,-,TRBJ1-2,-,CASSRSRLRGYTF,TGTGCCAGCAGCCGGTCACGTTTAAGAGGCTACACCTTC
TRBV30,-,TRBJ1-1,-,CAWSKLRPGIGTEAFF,TGTGCCTGGAGCAAGCTGAGACCGGGGATTGGTACTGAAGCTTTCTTT
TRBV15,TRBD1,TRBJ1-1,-,CATSRDWTGTYYEAFF,TGTGCCACCAGCAGGGACTGGACAGGAACATACTATGAAGCTTTCTTT
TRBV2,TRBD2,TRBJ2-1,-,CASKRLASQYNEQFF,TGTGCCAGCAAAAGACTAGCTTCCCAGTACAATGAGCAGTTCTTC
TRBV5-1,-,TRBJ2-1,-,CASSDLAPRGSYNEQFF,TGCGCCAGCAGCGATTTAGCTCCGAGAGGCTCCTACAATGAGCAGTTCTTC
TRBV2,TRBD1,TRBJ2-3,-,CASTLDREDTQYF,TGTGCCAGCACCCTGGACAGGGAAGATACGCAGTATTTT
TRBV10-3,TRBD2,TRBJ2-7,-,CAISESSGSYEQYF,TGTGCCATCAGTGAGTCTAGCGGGAGCTACGAGCAGTACTTC
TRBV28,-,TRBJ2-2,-,CASSPHRVGMNTGELFF,TGTGCCAGCAGCCCTCACAGGGTCGGGATGAACACCGGGGAGCTGTTTTTT
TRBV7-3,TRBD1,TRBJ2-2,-,CASSLKAGGGGELFF,TGTGCCAGCAGCTTAAAGGCAGGGGGCGGCGGGGAGCTGTTTTTT
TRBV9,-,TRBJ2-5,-,CASSPRDRRIQETQYF,TGTGCCAGCAGCCCACGAGACCGGCGGATTCAAGAGACCCAGTACTTC
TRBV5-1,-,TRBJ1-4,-,CASRVGGDEKLFF,TGCGCCAGCAGGGTAGGGGGTGATGAAAAACTGTTTTTT
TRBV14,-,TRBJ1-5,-,CASSQGEVGPQHF,TGTGCCAGCAGCCAGGGGGAGGTGGGGCCCCAGCATTTT
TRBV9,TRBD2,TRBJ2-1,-,CASSAVGGRKGNEQFF,TGTGCCAGCAGCGCCGTAGGCGGGAGGAAGGGCAATGAGCAGTTCTTC
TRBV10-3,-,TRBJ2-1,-,CAISSGVDNEQFF,TGTGCCATCAGCTCAGGGGTGGATAATGAGCAGTTCTTC
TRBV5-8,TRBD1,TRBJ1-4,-,CASSPHRDSGNEKLFF,TGTGCCAGCAGCCCGCACCGGGACAGTGGGAATGAAAAACTGTTTTTT
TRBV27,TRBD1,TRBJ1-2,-,CASSLDRVGTGYTF,TGTGCCAGCAGCCTGGACAGGGTGGGGACTGGCTACACCTTC
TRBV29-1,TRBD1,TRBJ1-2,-,CSVERTGGWGYTF,TGCAGCGTTGAACGGACAGGGGGCTGGGGCTACACCTTC
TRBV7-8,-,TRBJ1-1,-,CASSFTSRGGGTEAFF,TGTGCCAGCAGCTTCACTTCAAGGGGCGGAGGGACTGAAGCTTTCTTT
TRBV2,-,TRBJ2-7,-,CASSDLRSRRDSYEQYF,TGTGCCAGCAGTGACCTCCGATCCCGGCGGGACTCCTACGAGCAGTACTTC